A selection of T cell receptor beta chains follows, all from one sample in a study of neurological immune-mediated disorders. In TCRdb, the 5' RACE reads were re-called with MiXCR into one record per CDR3 protein. This sample has more than 20,000 distinct CDR3 sequences, with less than 15% found just once. Input material: CD4+ T cells from blood. These receptor sequences come from a female donor with HTLV-1-associated myelopathy (HAM/TSP). Each CDR3 is given with its conserved first and last residue. The order of the fields is D gene, V gene, clone size, J gene, CDR3 protein, CDR3 DNA. D genes are given only for firm matches. Clone size, where shown, is once, few, many, or a class for clones that have expanded.

d_gene: NA; v_gene: TRBV20-1; abundance: NA; j_gene: TRBJ2-5; CDR3aa: CSARTTDTQYFGPGTREGQYF; CDR3nt: NA
d_gene: NA; v_gene: TRBV7-6; abundance: many; j_gene: TRBJ1-4; CDR3aa: CASSFTGPPNEKLFF; CDR3nt: TGTGCCAGCAGCTTTACAGGGCCGCCTAATGAAAAACTGTTTTTT
d_gene: TRBD2; v_gene: TRBV28; abundance: many; j_gene: TRBJ2-7; CDR3aa: CASSPYPGTSPYEQYF; CDR3nt: TGTGCCAGCAGTCCTTACCCCGGGACTAGTCCCTACGAGCAGTACTTC
d_gene: NA; v_gene: TRBV2; abundance: many; j_gene: TRBJ2-5; CDR3aa: CASSKSANQETQYF; CDR3nt: TGTGCCAGCAGCAAGTCAGCAAATCAAGAGACCCAGTACTTC
d_gene: NA; v_gene: TRBV20-1; abundance: many; j_gene: TRBJ1-1; CDR3aa: CSPKGGGRPNTEAFF; CDR3nt: TGCAGCCCTAAGGGGGGGGGGAGGCCGAACACTGAAGCTTTCTTT
d_gene: NA; v_gene: TRBV29-1; abundance: many; j_gene: TRBJ1-1; CDR3aa: CSVYDNGLGNTEAFF; CDR3nt: TGCAGCGTTTACGATAACGGGTTGGGGAACACTGAAGCTTTCTTT
d_gene: NA; v_gene: TRBV20-1; abundance: many; j_gene: TRBJ1-1; CDR3aa: CSASDGGGNTEAFF; CDR3nt: TGCAGTGCATCGGATGGGGGGGGGAACACTGAAGCTTTCTTT
d_gene: TRBD1; v_gene: TRBV20-1; abundance: NA; j_gene: TRBJ2-7; CDR3aa: CSATLQGPSYEQYF; CDR3nt: TGCAGTGCTACGTTACAGGGGCCCTCCTACGAGCAGTACTTC
d_gene: NA; v_gene: TRBV7-3; abundance: many; j_gene: TRBJ2-7; CDR3aa: CASSAYAVQSEQYF; CDR3nt: TGTGCCAGCAGCGCCTATGCGGTTCAGTCCGAGCAGTACTTC
d_gene: NA; v_gene: TRBV3-1; abundance: many; j_gene: TRBJ2-5; CDR3aa: CASSQAKKKLGLRETQYF; CDR3nt: TGTGCCAGCAGCCAAGCCAAAAAGAAACTGGGCTTAAGGGAGACCCAGTACTTC
d_gene: NA; v_gene: TRBV12-3/TRBV12-4; abundance: many; j_gene: TRBJ1-1; CDR3aa: CASSLRFLNTEAFF; CDR3nt: TGTGCCAGCAGTTTGAGGTTCCTGAACACTGAAGCTTTCTTT
d_gene: TRBD2; v_gene: TRBV18; abundance: NA; j_gene: TRBJ2-7; CDR3aa: CASSPSPPGGGPVSYEQYF; CDR3nt: TGTGCCAGCTCACCATCCCCCCCGGGGGGAGGGCCTGTCTCCTACGAGCAGTACTTC
d_gene: NA; v_gene: TRBV20-1; abundance: many; j_gene: TRBJ1-1; CDR3aa: CSAAGAADQAFF; CDR3nt: TGCAGTGCCGCGGGGGCGGCTGATCAAGCTTTCTTT
d_gene: NA; v_gene: TRBV20-1; abundance: many; j_gene: TRBJ1-1; CDR3aa: CSVKGDTEAFF; CDR3nt: TGCAGTGTTAAGGGTGACACTGAAGCTTTCTTT
d_gene: TRBD2; v_gene: TRBV20-1; abundance: many; j_gene: TRBJ2-3; CDR3aa: CSAGRVDTDTQYF; CDR3nt: TGCAGTGCTGGGAGGGTTGACACAGATACGCAGTATTTT
d_gene: TRBD1; v_gene: TRBV6-5; abundance: many; j_gene: TRBJ1-1; CDR3aa: CASTLFTGANTEAFF; CDR3nt: TGTGCCAGCACCTTATTCACAGGGGCGAACACTGAAGCTTTCTTT
d_gene: NA; v_gene: TRBV6-5; abundance: many; j_gene: TRBJ1-5; CDR3aa: CASSRTVQRQPQHF; CDR3nt: TGTGCCAGCAGTAGAACAGTCCAGCGACAGCCCCAGCATTTT
d_gene: NA; v_gene: TRBV18; abundance: many; j_gene: TRBJ1-5; CDR3aa: CASSPRSGGNQPQHF; CDR3nt: TGTGCCAGCTCACCACGGTCAGGGGGCAATCAGCCCCAGCATTTT
d_gene: NA; v_gene: TRBV7-3; abundance: many; j_gene: TRBJ2-3; CDR3aa: CASSPGGRGRPTDTQYF; CDR3nt: TGTGCCAGCAGCCCGGGGGGAAGGGGGCGCCCCACAGATACGCAGTATTTT
d_gene: NA; v_gene: TRBV7-2; abundance: many; j_gene: TRBJ2-7; CDR3aa: CASSLASKGYEQYF; CDR3nt: TGTGCCAGCAGCTTAGCTTCCAAGGGCTACGAGCAGTACTTC
d_gene: TRBD1; v_gene: TRBV20-1; abundance: many; j_gene: TRBJ2-7; CDR3aa: CSASPYRQGYEQYF; CDR3nt: TGCAGTGCTAGCCCCTACCGACAGGGTTACGAGCAGTACTTC
d_gene: NA; v_gene: TRBV5-1; abundance: many; j_gene: TRBJ1-1; CDR3aa: CASSLFGLGTEAFF; CDR3nt: TGCGCCAGCAGCTTATTCGGGCTAGGCACTGAAGCTTTCTTT
d_gene: NA; v_gene: TRBV20-1; abundance: NA; j_gene: TRBJ1-1; CDR3aa: CSAEVPLSGTEAFF; CDR3nt: TGCAGTGCTGAAGTCCCTCTATCGGGCACTGAAGCTTTCTTT